The rows below give T cell receptor beta chains drawn from one sample of a study of blood T cell repertoires in COVID-19. Using immunoSEQ multiplex PCR, the repertoire was profiled, and TCRdb retains in-frame clones only, with some absent. The sample holds 220,000 or so clones; almost 90% are singletons and the top ten take about 15%. Sequenced input: PBMCs or T cells enriched from blood (not recorded which). These receptors were collected from a woman in her forties or fifties with acute COVID-19. Both conserved end residues are part of each CDR3. Fields, in order: D gene, J gene, V gene, clone size, CDR3 length, CDR3 protein, CDR3 DNA. D genes are given only for firm matches. The size field is filled for only some rows; it gives once, few, many or a size class.

.,TRBJ1-2,TRBV7-6,few,14,CASSPESSGVGYTF,TGTGCCAGCAGCCCAGAGTCCTCAGGGGTGGGCTACACCTTC
.,TRBJ1-1,TRBV6-5,once,15,CASSYSVAGNTEAFF,TGTGCCAGCAGTTACTCAGTTGCGGGAAACACTGAAGCTTTCTTT
.,TRBJ1-2,TRBV13,.,12,CASSFGGDGYTF,TGTGCCAGCAGCTTCGGGGGGGATGGCTACACCTTC
TRBD1,TRBJ1-5,TRBV7-2,.,15,CASSVRQGGDQPQHF,TGTGCCAGCAGCGTACGACAGGGAGGCGATCAGCCCCAGCATTTT
.,TRBJ2-1,TRBV11-3,.,15,CASSSEGQRIDEQFF,TGTGCCAGCAGCTCAGAGGGTCAGCGAATAGATGAGCAGTTCTTC
.,TRBJ2-5,TRBV5-1,.,14,CASSSGRGSETQYF,TGCGCCAGCAGCTCGGGTAGGGGCTCAGAGACCCAGTACTTC
.,TRBJ2-6,TRBV19,.,16,CASSEIVSTGANVLTF,TGTGCCAGTAGTGAGATCGTCTCCACTGGGGCCAACGTCCTGACTTTC
TRBD2,TRBJ2-7,TRBV28,few,12,CATGLAGYEQYF,TGTGCCACCGGACTAGCGGGCTACGAGCAGTACTTC
.,TRBJ1-6,TRBV5-1,once,15,CASSLVSQGGSPLHF,TGCGCCAGCAGCTTGGTCAGTCAGGGTGGCTCACCCCTCCACTTT
.,TRBJ2-2,TRBV9,.,14,CASSVSGLLGELFF,TGTGCCAGCAGCGTATCTGGGCTGTTGGGGGAGCTGTTTTTT
.,TRBJ1-1,TRBV21-1,.,15,CASSKGADMNTEAFF,TGTGCCAGCAGCAAAGGGGCAGACATGAACACTGAAGCTTTCTTT
TRBD1,TRBJ1-5,TRBV30,few,15,CACTGTGRSNQPQHF,TGTGCCTGTACCGGGACAGGAAGGAGCAATCAGCCCCAGCATTTT
.,TRBJ1-4,TRBV30,.,16,CAWSGRRYSTNEKLFF,TGTGCCTGGAGTGGGAGGCGGTACTCGACTAATGAAAAACTGTTTTTT
TRBD2,TRBJ2-7,TRBV27,.,15,CASSPRLALSHEQYF,TGTGCCAGCAGCCCAAGACTAGCGTTGTCCCACGAGCAGTACTTC
TRBD2,TRBJ2-1,TRBV23-1,.,13,CAIQTSVSREQFF,TGCGCCATCCAAACTAGCGTCTCGAGGGAGCAGTTCTTC
.,TRBJ1-3,TRBV6-5,.,14,CASFTGGTGNTIYF,TGTGCCAGCTTTACGGGGGGGACTGGAAACACCATATATTTT
.,TRBJ1-6,TRBV28,.,19,CASSLWRRQVSSYNSPLHF,TGTGCCAGCAGTTTATGGAGGAGACAGGTCAGCTCCTATAATTCACCCCTCCACTTT
.,TRBJ1-1,TRBV7-9,.,15,CASSFPGEGVTEAFF,TGTGCCAGCAGCTTTCCGGGAGAAGGGGTCACTGAAGCTTTCTTT